This T cell receptor beta chain was profiled in a study of early T cells in non-severe SARS-CoV-2 infection. TCRdb ran MiXCR on the 5' RACE reads and lists one entry per CDR3 protein. Counted here are more than 75,000 distinct CDR3 sequences, 12% to 15% occurring once; the ten biggest clones make up under 6.5%. The germline V and J ends were trimmed by 1 base and 5 bases, with 8 bases remaining between them. CDR3 length: 13 amino acids. This clonotype was counted many times. The source of this sequence is an adult who was a healthcare worker with PCR-confirmed SARS-CoV-2 infection or an uninfected control (not recorded which). The sample was whole blood. This sequence joins TRBV12-3 or TRBV12-4 and TRBJ1-2; D is unresolved. Here the CDR3 reads CASSLEQLYGYTF. CDR3 DNA sequence: TGTGCCAGCAGTTTAGAACAGTTGTATGGCTACACCTTC.